A single sample is the source of the 19 T cell receptor beta chains below, sequenced in a study of identical twins. MiXCR, run by TCRdb on the 5' RACE reads, gives a single entry per CDR3 protein. The sample lists roughly 710,000 distinct CDR3 sequences; roughly 6% were seen once. Sequenced input: naive T cells sorted from blood. The receptors were gathered from a man aged 18 to 29 in good health.

This clonotype was recorded many times. The CDR3, as DNA: TGTGCCACCAGTGATTTCGGGGTGGTAGAGACCCAGTACTTC. Translating gives CATSDFGVVETQYF. This chain links TRBV24-1 with TRBJ2-5, with D possibly matching TRBD2 (5 bases). The V gene lost 1 base and the J gene lost 4 bases, with 9 bases spanning the gap. The V gene's germline CDR1 is KGHDR and CDR2 SFDVKD. There are 14 residues in the CDR3.

This clonotype has at least ten counts. The chain has TRBV12-3 or TRBV12-4 and TRBJ1-5; D is possibly TRBD1 (6 bases). V lost 5 bases and J 3 bases, leaving 11 bases between the germline ends. The CDR3 totals 14 residues. This CDR3 reads CASSEGGYNQPQHF. DNA of the CDR3: TGTGCCAGCAGTGAGGGGGGCTACAATCAGCCCCAGCATTTT.

This clonotype has more than one count but fewer than ten. The chain couples TRBV20-1 to TRBJ2-1, with 7 bases fitting TRBD2. The CDR3 contains 15 residues. From germline, CDR1 is DFQATT and CDR2 SNEGSKA (reference sequence). The trim removed 5 bases at V and 9 bases at J, leaving 16 bases unmatched. The CDR3 loop reads CSAGAGAAGVSEQFF. CDR3 nucleotides: TGCAGTGCTGGGGCCGGAGCGGCGGGAGTAAGTGAGCAGTTCTTC.

This clonotype was observed many times. This chain connects TRBV27 to TRBJ2-2; the D is unclear. V gave up 7 bases and J gave up 6 bases, with 18 bases separating them. This CDR3 region has 15 residues. Per the germline V gene, CDR1 is MNHEY and CDR2 is SMNVEV (reference sequence). The CDR3 region is CASIAIRPAAGELFF. In DNA, the CDR3 is TGTGCCAGCATTGCCATCAGACCGGCTGCCGGGGAGCTGTTTTTT.

This clonotype has at least ten counts. The chain uses TRBV29-1 and TRBJ1-1; no definite D call. The V gene lost 7 bases and the J gene lost 1 base, with 13 bases spanning the gap. This CDR3 is 13 amino acids long. Germline loops: CDR1 SQVTM, CDR2 ANQGSEA. This CDR3 is CSASPRRNTEAFF. The CDR3 nucleotides read TGCAGCGCTAGCCCTCGGAGGAACACTGAAGCTTTCTTT.

This clonotype was detected a few times. The chain employs TRBV7-2 and TRBJ2-7, with D possibly being TRBD2 (6 bases). The CDR3 covers 13 residues. V lost 5 bases and J 3 bases, leaving 11 bases between the germline ends. Germline CDR1 is SGHTA and CDR2 is FQGNSA. The CDR3 DNA reads as TGTGCCAGCAGCGCCCGGGGACTCTACGAGCAGTACTTC. As protein: CASSARGLYEQYF.

This clonotype was seen many times. V is TRBV12-3 or TRBV12-4 and J is TRBJ1-2, with TRBD1 as a possible D gene (6 bases). This CDR3 spans 14 amino acids. Trimming took off 7 bases at V and 6 bases at J, with 18 bases between the two ends. CDR3 residues: CASIYHATGNGYTF. The CDR3 DNA reads as TGTGCCAGCATTTACCACGCGACAGGAAATGGCTACACCTTC.

The V call is TRBV10-2, the J call TRBJ2-2; 10 positions agree with TRBD2. CDR1 and CDR2 from the germline V gene are WSHSY and SAAADI. Germline trimming cut 8 bases from V and 5 bases from J; bases unmatched to any gene: 14. The CDR3 runs to 17 residues. The CDR3 DNA reads TGCGCCAGCGCACCTTTGCTAGCGGGAGATTCGACCGGGGAGCTGTTTTTT. Protein sequence: CASAPLLAGDSTGELFF.

In this sample, this clonotype turned up a few times. The chain couples TRBV7-2 to TRBJ2-5; 8 bases map to TRBD1. This CDR3 is built from 15 residues. Germline lookup yields CDR1 SGHTA and CDR2 FQGNSA. With 2 bases clipped from V and 5 bases from J, the junction kept 7 bases outside the gene matches. The CDR3 spells CASSLRQGASETQYF. CDR3 in DNA: TGTGCCAGCAGCTTACGGCAGGGGGCATCGGAGACCCAGTACTTC. The variable domain in full, completed from reference TRBV7-2 and TRBJ2-5, reads GAGVSQSPSNKVTEKGKDVELRCDPISGHTALYWYRQSLGQGLEFLIYFQGNSAPDKSGLPSDRFSAERTGGSVSTLTIQRTQQEDSAVYLCASSLRQGASETQYFGPGTRLLVL.

This chain links TRBV11-2 with TRBJ2-5; possibly TRBD1 for D (6 bases). CDR3 length: 15 amino acids. Trimming removed 6 bases from V and 5 bases from J, with 19 bases in between. Germline V gene data show CDR1 as SGHAT and CDR2 as FQNNGV. The CDR3 DNA reads as TGTGCCAGCAGGGGTTTTACAGGGTTGTGGGAGACCCAGTACTTC. Its translation is CASRGFTGLWETQYF. Supplemented by reference TRBV11-2 and TRBJ2-5, the full variable domain reads EAGVAQSPRYKIIEKRQSVAFWCNPISGHATLYWYQQILGQGPKLLIQFQNNGVVDDSQLPKDRFSAERLKGVDSTLKIQPAKLEDSAVYLCASRGFTGLWETQYFGPGTRLLVL.

V is TRBV11-2 and J is TRBJ1-4; possible D gene TRBD1, 5 bases. This CDR3 is 14 amino acids long. CDR1 is SGHAT, CDR2 FQNNGV, per germline. V lost 6 bases, J lost 2 bases, and 10 bases lay in between. The CDR3 protein is CASRRQLTNEKLFF. The CDR3 DNA follows: TGTGCCAGCAGAAGACAGTTGACTAATGAAAAACTGTTTTTT.

This chain joins TRBV29-1 and TRBJ1-2, with 12 bases fitting TRBD1. The CDR3 is 13 amino acids. V lost 6 bases to trimming and J lost 3 bases; unmatched junction nucleotides: 2. Germline-derived CDR1 and CDR2 are SQVTM and ANQGSEA. The CDR3 DNA sequence: TGCAGCGTGGGGACAGGGGGCGACTATGGCTACACCTTC. It yields the protein CSVGTGGDYGYTF.

Many counts were recorded for this clonotype. The gene calls are TRBV28 and TRBJ2-2; TRBD1 is a possible D gene (6 bases). This CDR3 is built from 15 residues. CDR1 and CDR2 from the germline V gene are MDHEN and SYDVKM. Deletions cut 7 bases from V and 2 bases from J, with 14 bases between. The CDR3: CASNTPGTNTGELFF. In DNA, the CDR3 is TGTGCCAGCAACACGCCCGGGACAAACACCGGGGAGCTGTTTTTT.

The chain recombines TRBV6-5 with TRBJ2-5, with TRBD1 matching over 7 bases. Unmatched junction bases numbered 9, after V lost 2 bases and J lost 3 bases. Germline CDR1 and CDR2: MNHEY and SVGAGI. The CDR3 contains 16 residues. The CDR3 is CASSYVRGLGEETQYF. The DNA of the CDR3 is TGTGCCAGCAGTTACGTTAGGGGGCTCGGGGAAGAGACCCAGTACTTC.

The V and J genes are TRBV5-1 and TRBJ2-5; the match to TRBD1 covers 7 bases. Germline V lookup: CDR1 SGHRS, CDR2 YFSETQ. Trimming took 4 bases from V and 2 from J; bases not matched to a gene: 11. There are 16 residues in the CDR3. The CDR3 reads CASSARPGQYQETQYF. The CDR3 DNA is TGCGCCAGCAGCGCGAGACCGGGACAGTATCAAGAGACCCAGTACTTC. The full variable domain, its missing parts supplied by reference TRBV5-1 and TRBJ2-5, is KAGVTQTPRYLIKTRGQQVTLSCSPISGHRSVSWYQQTPGQGLQFLFEYFSETQRNKGNFPGRFSGRQFSNSRSEMNVSTLELGDSALYLCASSARPGQYQETQYFGPGTRLLVL.

This clonotype was found many times. The CDR3 nucleotides are TGTGCCAGCAGCCGTGGCCTAGCGGGGGCAGATACGCAGTATTTT. It yields the protein CASSRGLAGADTQYF. The chain combines TRBV9 with TRBJ2-3, with 10 bases that match TRBD2. J was trimmed by 4 bases and V by 4 bases; bases with no gene match: 6. The CDR3 runs 15 residues. Germline loops: CDR1 SGDLS, CDR2 YYNGEE.

This clonotype was observed a handful of times. The J gene is TRBJ2-1, the V gene TRBV7-2; D gene uncertain. Germline loops: CDR1 SGHTA, CDR2 FQGNSA. V lost 1 base and J 15 bases, leaving 13 bases between the germline ends. CDR3 size: 12 residues. The CDR3 sequence: CASSLGQEPMFF. The CDR3 DNA reads as TGTGCCAGCAGCTTAGGTCAGGAGCCTATGTTCTTC. Full variable domain (rest looked up from reference TRBV7-2 and TRBJ2-1): GAGVSQSPSNKVTEKGKDVELRCDPISGHTALYWYRQSLGQGLEFLIYFQGNSAPDKSGLPSDRFSAERTGGSVSTLTIQRTQQEDSAVYLCASSLGQEPMFFGPGTRLTVL.

As regards this clonotype: Since a much larger clone is just one base distant, this may be a read error. The CDR3 bases are TGCGCCAGCAGGCAAACTAGCAGACACACCGGGGAGCTGTTTTTT. Its translation is CASRQTSRHTGELFF. The chain combines TRBV4-3 with TRBJ2-2; weak D call: TRBD2 (6 bases). Germline CDR1 reads LGHNA; CDR2 reads YSLEER. The CDR3 covers 15 residues. The V end was cut by 6 bases, the J end by 3 bases, with 14 bases between.

This clonotype was seen repeatedly, ten times or more. The chain recombines TRBV12-3 or TRBV12-4 with TRBJ2-2; TRBD2 is a possible D gene (5 bases). V was cut by 4 bases and J by 4 bases, with 13 bases left in between. This CDR3 has 15 residues. CDR3 loop: CASSSGSRGTGELFF. Written as DNA, the CDR3 is TGTGCCAGCAGTTCCGGCAGCCGGGGCACCGGGGAGCTGTTTTTT.